The present T cell receptor beta chain was sequenced within a study of blood T cell repertoires in COVID-19. In the study's own analysis: The assay estimated nucleated cells by amplifying reference gene primers. The assay was immunoSEQ multiplex PCR, and TCRdb's table has in-frame clones only and misses some. Clone size and the V and J calls come from that table; the DNA yielded D and trimming. The repertoire includes some 220,000 clones, approximately 85% of them detected once, and over 2.5% sits in the top ten. Sequenced input: peripheral blood. The receptor was isolated from a man between 50 and 59 years old who had recovered from COVID-19.

The CDR3 sequence: CASSLRSRDSEQYF. The CDR3 region has the DNA TGTGCCAGCAGTTTGAGATCTCGGGACAGCGAGCAGTACTTC. This rearrangement joins TRBV28 to TRBJ2-7; 7 bases are a match to TRBD1. CDR1 and CDR2 from the germline V gene are MDHEN and SYDVKM. Trimming took 3 bases from V and 6 from J; bases not matched to a gene: 8. The CDR3 spans 14 residues.